A single sample is the source of the 20 T cell receptor beta chains below, sequenced in a study of shared T cell receptors in the human thymus (dated by TCRdb to about 2021). Receptor amplification or capture employed the immunoSEQ multiplex PCR assay. TCRdb mirrors the immuneACCESS table, restricted to in-frame sequences. Some clones are absent from its copies; in checked studies, under half trace to an unresolved V gene, and the reason for the others is unknown. The sample table lists over 65,000 clones, around 96% of them with a count of one. The ten largest make up about 0.03% of the sample. Sequencing was done on a sample of thymocytes. The receptors originated from a human donor.

V and J are TRBV28 and TRBJ2-5; 10 positions agree with TRBD1. Trimming cost V 6 bases and J 6 bases; bases outside gene matches: 13. This CDR3 region has 16 residues. CDR1 is MDHEN and CDR2 is SYDVKM in the germline V gene. CDR3 DNA: TGTGCCAGCAGAGCCGGGACAGGGGACCCGGCCCAGACCCAGTACTTC. Translated: CASRAGTGDPAQTQYF.

The chain has TRBV27 and TRBJ1-6; D is perhaps TRBD1 (5 bases). The germline V gene encodes CDR1 MNHEY and CDR2 SMNVEV (reference sequence). V was cut by 5 bases and J by 3 bases, with 29 bases left in between. The CDR3 has 21 amino acids. CDR3 region: CASSRNGRDHHRPFYNSPLHF. DNA for the CDR3: TGTGCCAGCAGTAGAAACGGGAGGGACCACCACCGCCCGTTCTATAATTCACCCCTCCACTTT.

As regards this clone: At one end, the junction sequence differs from germline, possibly due to a read error. V usage is TRBV20-1 and J usage is TRBJ2-7; no definite D call. Germline V gene lookup returns CDR1 DFQATT and CDR2 SNEGSKA (reference sequence). CDR3 length: 11 amino acids. CDR3 region: CSAPRIETVDF. CDR3 coding DNA: TGCAGTGCTCCCAGAATAGAGACCGTAGACTTC.

This chain uses TRBV2 with TRBJ2-7, with 7 bases identical to TRBD1. Germline lookup yields CDR1 SNHLY and CDR2 FYNNEI. This CDR3 has 12 residues. The V gene end was trimmed by 5 bases and the J gene end by 6 bases; junction bases not matched to a gene: 4. The CDR3 loop reads CASSTGVGEQYF. In nucleotides, the CDR3 is TGTGCCAGCAGTACAGGGGTAGGCGAGCAGTACTTC. Full variable domain (missing parts from reference TRBV2 and TRBJ2-7): EPEVTQTPSHQVTQMGQEVILRCVPISNHLYFYWYRQILGQKVEFLVSFYNNEISEKSEIFDDQFSVERPDGSNFTLKIRSTKLEDSAMYFCASSTGVGEQYFGPGTRLTVT.

This chain links TRBV7-2 with TRBJ2-3; D gene unclear. The CDR3 is 10 residues long. From germline, CDR1 is SGHTA and CDR2 FQGNSA. Trimming took off 3 bases at V and 6 bases at J, with 1 base between the two ends. CDR3 DNA: TGTGCCAGCAGCTTTGATACGCAGTATTTT. Translating it yields CASSFDTQYF.

This clone was counted between two and nine times. This rearrangement joins TRBV7-2 to TRBJ1-2; no definite D call. This CDR3 has 11 amino acids. Germline assignment: CDR1 SGHTA and CDR2 FQGNSA. Trimming cost V 1 base and J 7 bases, with 4 bases left between them. The CDR3 reads CASSLVTGYTF. The CDR3 DNA reads TGTGCCAGCAGCTTAGTCACTGGCTACACCTTC.

The chain has TRBV4-3 and TRBJ1-4; tentative D call: TRBD1 (5 bases). CDR3 size: 19 residues. Germline CDR1 and CDR2: LGHNA and YSLEER. V lost 1 base, J lost 7 bases, and 25 bases lay in between. The DNA of the CDR3 is TGCGCCAGCAGCCAAGTAAGGAGTGGTCCGGGACGGGGAAGTGAAAAACTGTTTTTT. Its protein product is CASSQVRSGPGRGSEKLFF.

The genes are TRBV2 and TRBJ2-1, with 7 positions matching TRBD2. Germline V gene data show CDR1 as SNHLY and CDR2 as FYNNEI. The CDR3 loop spans 17 amino acids. V was clipped by 3 bases and J by 4 bases; unmatched bases: 12. In DNA form, the CDR3 reads TGTGCCAGCAGTGAGGCAAGCCCGGGACTAAGTTACAATGAGCAGTTCTTC. Translation: CASSEASPGLSYNEQFF.

The rearrangement links TRBV11-2 to TRBJ2-7; D unclear. This CDR3 spans 13 amino acids. Trimming shortened V by 1 base and J by 4 bases, and 8 bases separated the two germline ends. CDR1 is SGHAT, CDR2 FQNNGV, per germline. CDR3 sequence (DNA): TGTGCCAGCAGCTTAGGGGGTTCATACGAGCAGTACTTC. Protein sequence: CASSLGGSYEQYF.

This chain links TRBV5-1 with TRBJ1-6; no firm D call. The CDR3 runs to 14 residues. V was shortened by 0 bases and J by 6 bases, with 7 bases between the two germline ends. Germline values: CDR1 SGHRS, CDR2 YFSETQ. In DNA form, the CDR3 reads TGCGCCAGCAGCTTGGAGCGGTCTAATTCACCCCTCCACTTT. Translation gives CASSLERSNSPLHF. Using reference TRBV5-1 and TRBJ1-6 for the parts outside the CDR3, the full variable domain is KAGVTQTPRYLIKTRGQQVTLSCSPISGHRSVSWYQQTPGQGLQFLFEYFSETQRNKGNFPGRFSGRQFSNSRSEMNVSTLELGDSALYLCASSLERSNSPLHFGNGTRLTVT.

This CDR3 is CASSAAKQGDTEAFF. The DNA of the CDR3 is TGTGCCAGCAGTGCCGCAAAACAGGGGGACACTGAAGCTTTCTTT. The chain combines TRBV25-1 with TRBJ1-1; the match to TRBD1 covers 8 bases. The trim removed 4 bases at V and 3 bases at J, leaving 7 bases unmatched. Germline V gene sequence: CDR1 MGHDK, CDR2 SYGVNS. The CDR3 consists of 15 residues.

This sequence joins TRBV5-6 and TRBJ1-3; D might be TRBD1 (5 bases). V was clipped by 3 bases and J by 0 bases, with 13 bases between them. The CDR3 length is 16 residues. CDR1 and CDR2 from the germline V gene are SGHDT and YYEEEE. The CDR3 region has the DNA TGTGCCAGCAGCTCGGGCAGGGTTCTCTCTGGAAACACCATATATTTT. The encoded protein is CASSSGRVLSGNTIYF.

The chain recombines TRBV10-2 with TRBJ1-6; 9 bases agree with TRBD1. The CDR3 spans 14 residues. CDR1 is WSHSY, CDR2 SAAADI, per germline. After removal of 6 bases from V and 5 bases from J, the junction contained 2 bases not matched to a gene. This CDR3 reads CASRGTGNNSPLHF. The CDR3, as DNA: TGCGCCAGCAGGGGGACAGGGAATAATTCACCCCTCCACTTT.

The chain has TRBV9 and TRBJ1-2; D is undetermined. CDR1 is SGDLS and CDR2 is YYNGEE in the germline V gene. The CDR3 is 14 residues long. Trimming took 4 bases from V and 4 from J, leaving 14 bases between them. Here the CDR3 reads CASSIGRPSYGYTF. As DNA, the CDR3 is TGTGCCAGCAGCATCGGGCGACCTTCCTATGGCTACACCTTC.

The rearrangement joins TRBV27 to TRBJ2-7; 10 nucleotides match TRBD1. Germline CDR1 is MNHEY and CDR2 is SMNVEV (reference sequence). V shed 6 bases, J shed 5 bases, and the junction held 4 bases outside the gene matches. The CDR3 has 13 amino acids. CDR3 region: CASRIDRGHEQYF. The CDR3 bases are TGTGCCAGCAGGATCGACAGGGGGCACGAGCAGTACTTC.

A note on this clone: The germline gene is not matched at one end of the junction; a read error may be the cause. The V and J genes are TRBV15 and TRBJ2-5; D is possibly TRBD2 (6 bases). Per the germline V gene, CDR1 is LNHNV and CDR2 is YYDKDF (reference sequence). There are 16 residues in the CDR3. The CDR3 is CATSGRRGPYQEAQYF. The DNA of the CDR3 is TGTGCCACCAGCGGACGGAGGGGCCCCTACCAAGAGGCCCAGTACTTC. Drawing the rest from reference TRBV15 and TRBJ2-5, the complete variable domain is DAMVIQNPRYQVTQFGKPVTLSCSQTLNHNVMYWYQQKSSQAPKLLFHYYDKDFNNEADTPDNFQSRRPNTSFCFLDIRSPGLGDTAMYLCATSGRRGPYQEAQYFGPGTRLLVL.

Here the CDR3 reads CASRSYRGRDNSPLHF. The CDR3 nucleotides are TGTGCCAGCAGAAGTTACAGGGGGCGGGATAATTCACCCCTCCACTTT. The chain recombines TRBV28 with TRBJ1-6; 9 bases are a match to TRBD1. The CDR3 totals 16 residues. Trimming removed 6 bases from V and 5 bases from J; junction bases left unmatched: 8. Germline V lookup: CDR1 MDHEN, CDR2 SYDVKM.

The chain is built from TRBV2 and TRBJ1-1; no clear D. V lost 4 bases to trimming and J lost 10 bases, with 19 bases between them. The CDR3 runs 14 residues. Germline V lookup: CDR1 SNHLY, CDR2 FYNNEI. DNA for the CDR3: TGTGCCAGCAGTGGCCCCCCTCCCCTAAAAGGAGCTTTCTTT. Its translation: CASSGPPPLKGAFF.

V is TRBV29-1 and J is TRBJ2-5, with D uncertain. V dropped 6 bases and J dropped 13 bases, with 18 bases sitting between them. The CDR3 has 11 amino acids. Germline V gene data show CDR1 as SQVTM and CDR2 as ANQGSEA. The CDR3 reads CSVGVRFLRYF. CDR3 nucleotide sequence: TGCAGCGTCGGTGTCCGTTTCCTAAGGTACTTC.

The chain carries TRBV11-2 and TRBJ2-7; the match to TRBD1 covers 8 bases. Trimming took 6 bases from V and 5 from J; bases not matched to a gene: 9. The CDR3 has 14 amino acids. Germline V gene sequence: CDR1 SGHAT, CDR2 FQNNGV. CDR3 residues: CASRGQGLGNEQYF. The CDR3 nucleotides are TGTGCCAGCAGAGGACAGGGTCTAGGCAACGAGCAGTACTTC. Filled out from reference TRBV11-2 and TRBJ2-7, the complete variable domain reads EAGVAQSPRYKIIEKRQSVAFWCNPISGHATLYWYQQILGQGPKLLIQFQNNGVVDDSQLPKDRFSAERLKGVDSTLKIQPAKLEDSAVYLCASRGQGLGNEQYFGPGTRLTVT.